This paragraph reports one T cell receptor (beta chain). The CDR3 sequence is 14 residues long. V was clipped by 5 bases and J by 3 bases; unmatched bases: 6. The germline gives CDR1 MNHEY, CDR2 SVGAGI. Sequencing was performed with immunoSEQ multiplex PCR; in TCRdb, only in-frame clones are kept and a portion is missing. The table has roughly 710,000 clones, around 85% seen once. This specimen belongs to a study of shared T cell receptors in the human thymus. These data were likewise used in another study, on human thymus T cells. That report adds: It was healthy Finnish infants having corrective surgery for congenital heart defects who were the donors. Resections obtained during corrective heart surgery supplied the thymus tissue. Thymic and blood repertoires seemed to favor certain V and J genes.

The clonotype comes from a girl less than two years old with a congenital heart defect. The gene calls are TRBV6-5 and TRBJ2-7, with 8 nucleotides matching TRBD2. The sample consisted of thymocytes. The CDR3 sequence: CASSQLSGVYEQYF. CDR3 DNA: TGTGCCAGCAGTCAACTTAGCGGGGTCTACGAGCAGTACTTC.